This T cell receptor beta chain was recorded in a study of T cells in Graves' hyperthyroidism and ophthalmopathy. Study at large: Pretreatment peripheral blood was obtained at initial diagnosis. Study findings and constraints: Most clonotypes expanded in the thyroid (above 0.001) were also present in blood. Classification by a 13 V-J model distinguished ophthalmopathy from stable hyperthyroidism.

Note on this clonotype: Its target is not known.

CDR3 length equals 14 residues. The germline V and J ends were trimmed by 1 base and 4 bases, with 10 bases remaining between them. Germline CDR1 is LGHDT and CDR2 is YNNKEL (reference sequence). TCR beta CDR3 regions were amplified from RNA. HTBI primers were used for first-round RT-PCR of the TCR CDR3. MiXCR, run by TCRdb on the multiplex PCR reads, gives a single entry per CDR3 protein. Of some 400,000 distinct CDR3 sequences in the sample, over 15% were seen once. The receptor was isolated from a woman aged 18-29 years with Graves' hyperthyroidism. V and J are TRBV3-1 and TRBJ2-5, with D possibly TRBD1 on 5 matching bases. Sample: blood. Written as DNA, the CDR3 is TGTGCCAGCAGCCAAGTAGACAGCCGAGAGACCCAGTACTTC. It encodes CASSQVDSRETQYF.